The entry below gives a single TCR beta chain sequence along with its context. What it recognizes is unknown. This sample was taken from a study of CD8+ T cells in alopecia areata. The study's findings and limits: TCR sharing was clearer in mice than between patients, perhaps partly owing to patient HLA diversity. When scalp samples are sequenced, resident alphabeta T cells of normal skin are also captured. Clonality exceeded that of normal scalp in lesional scalp, most notably in alopecia totalis/universalis.

As the sequencing template, cDNA was produced by extracting RNA and reverse transcribing it. Sequencing used immunoSEQ multiplex PCR; TCRdb keeps in-frame clones, though not all of them. The sample has approximately 57,000 clones, around 96% seen once. Between the trimmed V and J ends, which lost 6 bases and 8 bases, there was a span of 15 bases. The CDR3 runs to 13 residues. In germline, CDR1 is SGHRS, CDR2 YFSETQ. The sample here was CD8+ T cells sorted from blood, taken at week 0. The clonotype originates from a human donor with alopecia areata. The rearrangement joins TRBV5-1 to TRBJ2-1, with unresolved D. Here the CDR3 reads CASTLLGTDEQFF. The CDR3 DNA is TGCGCCAGCACACTTCTGGGCACGGATGAGCAGTTCTTC.